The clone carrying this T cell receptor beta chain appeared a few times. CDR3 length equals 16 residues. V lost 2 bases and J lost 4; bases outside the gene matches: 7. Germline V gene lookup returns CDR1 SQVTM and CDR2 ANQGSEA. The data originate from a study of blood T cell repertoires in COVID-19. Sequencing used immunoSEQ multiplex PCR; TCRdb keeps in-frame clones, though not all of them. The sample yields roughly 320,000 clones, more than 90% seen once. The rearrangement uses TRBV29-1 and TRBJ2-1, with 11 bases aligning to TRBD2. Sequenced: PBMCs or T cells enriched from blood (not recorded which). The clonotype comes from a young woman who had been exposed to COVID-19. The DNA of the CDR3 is TGCAGCGTTGAATTAGGTAGCGGGGGGGCTTACAATGAGCAGTTCTTC. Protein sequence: CSVELGSGGAYNEQFF.